This T cell receptor beta chain was captured by sequencing in a study of CXCR3-negative and CXCR3-positive naive CD8 T cells. Findings and caveats of the study: Naive CXCR3-positive cells had TRB CDR3s more hydrophobic than those of CXCR3-negative naive cells.

This CDR3 contains 18 residues. A word on this clonotype: Its target is not known.

Within the CD8+ T cell compartment, naive cells were CD45RO-CCR7+CD27+CD95-. Libraries of TRB cDNA were made by 5' RACE and carried UMIs. TCRdb reprocessed the 5' RACE reads, keeping one entry per CDR3 protein, no DNA. Recorded for this sample: 90,000 to 100,000 distinct CDR3 sequences. Sequenced material: naive CXCR3+ CD8+ T cells from blood. Subset of the sample: CD45RO-CCR7+CD27+CD95- naive CD8+ T cells expressing CXCR3 (TNR3+). The sequence was obtained from a human donor in good health. Some clones in this sample may be carry-over from other donors' samples. The chain employs TRBV21-1 and TRBJ1-1; the TCRdb call, TRBD1, lacks DNA for checking. TRBV21-1 counts as a pseudogene. CDR3: CASSKLEQGLVANTEAFF.